Described below is a single T cell receptor beta chain sequence and its context. Its cognate antigen is unknown. V lost 3 bases to trimming and J lost 4 bases, with 10 bases between them. CDR3 length: 13 residues. Germline CDR1 SGHNT, CDR2 YYREEE (reference sequence). Only in-frame clones appear in the TCRdb table, and some are missing; sequencing was by immunoSEQ multiplex PCR. The sample records around 76,000 clones, roughly 90% being singletons. The data belong to a study of resident and recirculating memory T cells in vitiligo. Study-level information: Each patient gave two lesional and two nonlesional epidermal shave biopsies, plus PBMCs. Whole-study findings and limits: Sequences differed between biopsy sites and patients, suggesting private specificity.

Patients' lesions had not changed for the previous 6 months. No patient showed confetti depigmentation, a clinical sign of active disease. The sequenced material came from blood. This clonotype was obtained from a male donor with vitiligo. V usage is TRBV5-4 and J usage is TRBJ1-1, with D uncertain. The CDR3, as DNA: TGTGCCAGCAGCTCCCGGTTTATCACTGAAGCTTTCTTT. It yields the protein CASSSRFITEAFF.